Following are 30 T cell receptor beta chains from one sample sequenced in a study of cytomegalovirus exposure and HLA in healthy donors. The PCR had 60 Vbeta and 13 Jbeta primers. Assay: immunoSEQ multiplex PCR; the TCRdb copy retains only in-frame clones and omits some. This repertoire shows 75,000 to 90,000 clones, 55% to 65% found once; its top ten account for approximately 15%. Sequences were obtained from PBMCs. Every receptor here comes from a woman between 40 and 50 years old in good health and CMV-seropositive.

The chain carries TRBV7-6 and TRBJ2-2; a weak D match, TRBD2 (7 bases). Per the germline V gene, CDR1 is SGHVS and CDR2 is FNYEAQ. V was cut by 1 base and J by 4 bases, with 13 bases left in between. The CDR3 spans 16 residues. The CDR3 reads CASSLVGGHVTGELFF. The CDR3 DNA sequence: TGTGCCAGCAGCTTAGTCGGGGGGCATGTCACCGGGGAGCTGTTTTTT.

This CDR3 is CASSIARKNYGYTF. CDR3 sequence (DNA): TGTGCCAGTAGTATTGCCAGGAAGAACTATGGCTACACCTTC. J is TRBJ1-2 and V is TRBV19; D is undetermined. Germline V CDR1 and CDR2: LNHDA, SQIVND (reference sequence). V lost 3 bases and J 2 bases, leaving 10 bases between the germline ends. The length of the CDR3 is 14 residues.

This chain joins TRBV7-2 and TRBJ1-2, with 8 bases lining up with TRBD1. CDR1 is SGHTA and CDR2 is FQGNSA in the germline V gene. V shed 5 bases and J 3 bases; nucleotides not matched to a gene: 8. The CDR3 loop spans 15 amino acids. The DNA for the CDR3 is TGTGCCAGCAGCATGACAGGGGCTTATGACTATGGCTACACCTTC. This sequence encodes CASSMTGAYDYGYTF. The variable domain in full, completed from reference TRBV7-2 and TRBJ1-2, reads GAGVSQSPSNKVTEKGKDVELRCDPISGHTALYWYRQSLGQGLEFLIYFQGNSAPDKSGLPSDRFSAERTGGSVSTLTIQRTQQEDSAVYLCASSMTGAYDYGYTFGSGTRLTVV.

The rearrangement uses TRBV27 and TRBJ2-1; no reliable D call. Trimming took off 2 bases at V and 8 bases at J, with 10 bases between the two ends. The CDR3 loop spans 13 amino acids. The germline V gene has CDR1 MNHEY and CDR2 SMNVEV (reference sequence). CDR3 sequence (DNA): TGTGCCAGCAGTTTAACCTGGGCCGATGAGCAGTTCTTC. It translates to CASSLTWADEQFF.

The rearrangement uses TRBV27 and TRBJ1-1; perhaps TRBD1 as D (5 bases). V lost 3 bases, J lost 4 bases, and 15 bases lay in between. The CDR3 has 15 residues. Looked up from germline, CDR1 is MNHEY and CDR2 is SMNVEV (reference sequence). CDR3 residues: CASSFPPGGGTEAFF. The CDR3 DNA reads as TGTGCCAGCAGTTTCCCCCCGGGGGGTGGCACTGAAGCTTTCTTT.

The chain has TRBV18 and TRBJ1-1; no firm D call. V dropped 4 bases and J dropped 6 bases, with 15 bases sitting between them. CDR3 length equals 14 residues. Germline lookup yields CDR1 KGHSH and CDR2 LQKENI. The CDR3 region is CASSRLFSAAEAFF. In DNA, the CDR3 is TGTGCCAGCTCACGACTTTTTTCTGCGGCTGAAGCTTTCTTT.

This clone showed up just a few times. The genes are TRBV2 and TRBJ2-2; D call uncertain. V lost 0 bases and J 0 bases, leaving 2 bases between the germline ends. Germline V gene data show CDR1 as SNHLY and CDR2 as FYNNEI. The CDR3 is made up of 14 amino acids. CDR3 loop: CASSEATNTGELFF. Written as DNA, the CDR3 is TGTGCCAGCAGTGAAGCCACGAACACCGGGGAGCTGTTTTTT.

The CDR3 nucleotides are TGCGCCAGCAGCTTGGGAAGTACGGGGGACTATGGCTACACCTTC. As protein: CASSLGSTGDYGYTF. V and J are TRBV5-1 and TRBJ1-2; possibly TRBD1 for D (5 bases). This CDR3 contains 15 residues. Germline CDR1 is SGHRS and CDR2 is YFSETQ. V was pared by 0 bases and J by 3 bases, with 12 bases between.

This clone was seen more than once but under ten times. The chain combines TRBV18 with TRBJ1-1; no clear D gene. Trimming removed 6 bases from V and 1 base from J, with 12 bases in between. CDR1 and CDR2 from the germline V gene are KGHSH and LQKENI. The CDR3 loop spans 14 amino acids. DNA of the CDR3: TGTGCCAGCTCCAACTACGTCCCGAACACTGAAGCTTTCTTT. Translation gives CASSNYVPNTEAFF.

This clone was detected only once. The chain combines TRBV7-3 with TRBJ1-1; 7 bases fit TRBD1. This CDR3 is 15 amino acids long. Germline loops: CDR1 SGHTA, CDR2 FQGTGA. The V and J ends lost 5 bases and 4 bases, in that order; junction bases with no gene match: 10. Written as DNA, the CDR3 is TGTGCCAGCAGCCTGGGCGGGACAGCGGGCACTGAAGCTTTCTTT. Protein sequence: CASSLGGTAGTEAFF. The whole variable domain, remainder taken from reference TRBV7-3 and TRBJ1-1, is GAGVSQTPSNKVTEKGKYVELRCDPISGHTALYWYRQSLGQGPEFLIYFQGTGAADDSGLPNDRFFAVRPEGSVSTLKIQRTERGDSAVYLCASSLGGTAGTEAFFGQGTRLTVV.

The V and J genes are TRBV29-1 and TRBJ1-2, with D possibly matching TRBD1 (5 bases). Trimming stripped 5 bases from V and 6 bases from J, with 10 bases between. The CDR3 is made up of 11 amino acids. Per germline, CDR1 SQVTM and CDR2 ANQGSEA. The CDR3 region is CSVTQGDGYTF. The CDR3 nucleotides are TGCAGCGTTACCCAGGGCGATGGCTACACCTTC.

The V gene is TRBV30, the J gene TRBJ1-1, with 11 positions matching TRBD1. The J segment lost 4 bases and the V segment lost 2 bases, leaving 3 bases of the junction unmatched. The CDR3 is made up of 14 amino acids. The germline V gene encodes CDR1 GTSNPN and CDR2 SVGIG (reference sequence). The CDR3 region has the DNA TGTGCCTGGAGTCGGACAGGGGGCATCACTGAAGCTTTCTTT. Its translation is CAWSRTGGITEAFF.

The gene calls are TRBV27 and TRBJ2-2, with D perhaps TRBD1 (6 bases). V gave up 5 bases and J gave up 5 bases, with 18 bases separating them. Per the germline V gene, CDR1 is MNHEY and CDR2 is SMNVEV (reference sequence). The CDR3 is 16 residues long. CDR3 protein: CASSPLGALGTGELFF. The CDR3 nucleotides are TGTGCCAGCAGTCCCTTGGGGGCGTTGGGGACCGGGGAGCTGTTTTTT.

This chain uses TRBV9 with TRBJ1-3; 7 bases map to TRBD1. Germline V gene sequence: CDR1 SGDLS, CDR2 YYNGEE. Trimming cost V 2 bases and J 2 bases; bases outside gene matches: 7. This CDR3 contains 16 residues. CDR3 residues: CASSVGDSDAGNTIYF. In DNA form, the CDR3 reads TGTGCCAGCAGCGTGGGGGACAGCGATGCTGGAAACACCATATATTTT.

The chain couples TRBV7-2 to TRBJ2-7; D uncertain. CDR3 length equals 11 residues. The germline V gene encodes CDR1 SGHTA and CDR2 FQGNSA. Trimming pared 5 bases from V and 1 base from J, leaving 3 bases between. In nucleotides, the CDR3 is TGTGCCAGCAGCCCGTCCTACGAGCAGTACTTC. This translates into CASSPSYEQYF.

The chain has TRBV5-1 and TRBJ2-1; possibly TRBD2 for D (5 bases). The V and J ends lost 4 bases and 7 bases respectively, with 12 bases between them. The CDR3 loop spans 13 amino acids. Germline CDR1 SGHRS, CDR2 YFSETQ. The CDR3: CASSEPPGNEQFF. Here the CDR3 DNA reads TGCGCCAGCAGCGAGCCCCCGGGAAATGAGCAGTTCTTC.

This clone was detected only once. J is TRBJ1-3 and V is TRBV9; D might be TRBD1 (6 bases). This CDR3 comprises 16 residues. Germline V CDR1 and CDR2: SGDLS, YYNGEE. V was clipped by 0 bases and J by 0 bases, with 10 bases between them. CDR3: CASSVGAGASGNTIYF. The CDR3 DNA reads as TGTGCCAGCAGCGTAGGAGCAGGGGCCTCTGGAAACACCATATATTTT.

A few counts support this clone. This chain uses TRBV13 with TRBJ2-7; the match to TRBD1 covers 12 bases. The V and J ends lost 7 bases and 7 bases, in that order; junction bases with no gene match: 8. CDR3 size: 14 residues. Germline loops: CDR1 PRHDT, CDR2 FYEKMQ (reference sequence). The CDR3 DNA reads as TGTGCCAGCACCACGGGACAGGGGGCGCGGGAGCAGTACTTC. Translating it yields CASTTGQGAREQYF. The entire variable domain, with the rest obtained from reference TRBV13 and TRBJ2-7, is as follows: AAGVIQSPRHLIKEKRETATLKCYPIPRHDTVYWYQQGPGQDPQFLISFYEKMQSDKGSIPDRFSAQQFSDYHSELNMSSLELGDSALYFCASTTGQGAREQYFGPGTRLTVT.

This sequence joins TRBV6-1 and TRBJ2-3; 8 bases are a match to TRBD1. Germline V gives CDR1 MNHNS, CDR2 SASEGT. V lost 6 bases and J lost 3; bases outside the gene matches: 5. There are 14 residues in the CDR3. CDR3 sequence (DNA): TGTGCCAGCAGAGCAGGGGGCATAACAGATACGCAGTATTTT. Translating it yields CASRAGGITDTQYF.

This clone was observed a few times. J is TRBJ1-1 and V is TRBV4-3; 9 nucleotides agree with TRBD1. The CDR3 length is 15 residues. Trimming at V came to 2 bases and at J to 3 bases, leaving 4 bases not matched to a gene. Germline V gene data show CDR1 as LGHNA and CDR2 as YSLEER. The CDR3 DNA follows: TGCGCCAGCAGCCAAACCGGGACAGGGCACACTGAAGCTTTCTTT. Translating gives CASSQTGTGHTEAFF.

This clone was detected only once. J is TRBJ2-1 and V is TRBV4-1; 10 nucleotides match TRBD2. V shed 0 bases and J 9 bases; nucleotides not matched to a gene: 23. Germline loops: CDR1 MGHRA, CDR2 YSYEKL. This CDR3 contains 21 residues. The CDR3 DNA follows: TGCGCCAGCAGCCAAGACTACCGGACTACAAGCGGGAGGGGTGGCCAAGGTGAGCAGTTCTTC. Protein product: CASSQDYRTTSGRGGQGEQFF.

The chain's CDR3 is CASSFDRGRSTEAFF. The DNA for the CDR3 is TGTGCCAGCAGTTTCGACAGGGGGCGAAGTACTGAAGCTTTCTTT. The J gene is TRBJ1-1, the V gene TRBV7-9; TRBD1 aligns across 10 bases. CDR3 length equals 15 residues. V gave up 6 bases and J gave up 5 bases; unmatched junction bases: 9. Germline V gene data show CDR1 as SEHNR and CDR2 as FQNEAQ (reference sequence).

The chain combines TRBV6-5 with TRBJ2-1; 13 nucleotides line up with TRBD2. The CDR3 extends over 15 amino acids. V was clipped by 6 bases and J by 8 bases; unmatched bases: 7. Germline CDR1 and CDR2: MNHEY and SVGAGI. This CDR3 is CASSPGLAGRYEQFF. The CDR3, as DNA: TGTGCCAGCAGCCCGGGACTAGCGGGACGATATGAGCAGTTCTTC.

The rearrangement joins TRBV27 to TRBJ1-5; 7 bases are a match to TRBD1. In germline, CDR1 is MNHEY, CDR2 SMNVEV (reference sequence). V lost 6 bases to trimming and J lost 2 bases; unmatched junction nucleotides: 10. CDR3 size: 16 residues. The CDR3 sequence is CASSLTGPFGNQPQHF. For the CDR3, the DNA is TGTGCCAGCAGCCTGACAGGGCCCTTCGGCAATCAGCCCCAGCATTTT.

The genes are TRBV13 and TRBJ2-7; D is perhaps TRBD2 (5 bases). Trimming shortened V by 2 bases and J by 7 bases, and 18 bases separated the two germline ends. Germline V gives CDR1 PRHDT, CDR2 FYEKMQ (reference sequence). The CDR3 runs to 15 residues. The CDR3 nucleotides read TGTGCCAGCAGCTTATCAGGTTCCGGGTCGGGGGAGCAGTACTTC. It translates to CASSLSGSGSGEQYF.

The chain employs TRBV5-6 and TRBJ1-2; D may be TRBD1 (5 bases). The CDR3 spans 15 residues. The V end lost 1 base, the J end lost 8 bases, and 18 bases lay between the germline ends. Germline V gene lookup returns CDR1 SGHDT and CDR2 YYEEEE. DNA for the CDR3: TGTGCCAGCAGCTTGCAGGGTGGAAAGGGTCGGGGCTACACCTTC. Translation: CASSLQGGKGRGYTF. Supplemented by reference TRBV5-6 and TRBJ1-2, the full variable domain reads DAGVTQSPTHLIKTRGQQVTLRCSPKSGHDTVSWYQQALGQGPQFIFQYYEEEERQRGNFPDRFSGHQFPNYSSELNVNALLLGDSALYLCASSLQGGKGRGYTFGSGTRLTVV.

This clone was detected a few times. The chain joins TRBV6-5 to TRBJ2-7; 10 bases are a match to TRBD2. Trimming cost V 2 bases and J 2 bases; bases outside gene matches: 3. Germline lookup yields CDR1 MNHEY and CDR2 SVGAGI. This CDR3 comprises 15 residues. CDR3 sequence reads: CASSYKREGPYEQYF. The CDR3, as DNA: TGTGCCAGCAGTTACAAGCGGGAGGGCCCCTACGAGCAGTACTTC.

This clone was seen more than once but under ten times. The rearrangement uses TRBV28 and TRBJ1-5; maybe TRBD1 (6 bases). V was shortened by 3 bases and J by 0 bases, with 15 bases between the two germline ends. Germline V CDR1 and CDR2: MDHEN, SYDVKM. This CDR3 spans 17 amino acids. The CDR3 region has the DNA TGTGCCAGCAGTTTGGATCAGGGACACTATAGCAATCAGCCCCAGCATTTT. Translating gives CASSLDQGHYSNQPQHF.

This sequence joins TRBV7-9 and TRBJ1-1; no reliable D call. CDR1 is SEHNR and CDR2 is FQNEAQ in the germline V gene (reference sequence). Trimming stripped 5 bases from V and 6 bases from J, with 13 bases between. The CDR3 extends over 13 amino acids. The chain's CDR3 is CASSRGAVPEAFF. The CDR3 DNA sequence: TGTGCCAGCAGCAGAGGAGCAGTCCCTGAAGCTTTCTTT.

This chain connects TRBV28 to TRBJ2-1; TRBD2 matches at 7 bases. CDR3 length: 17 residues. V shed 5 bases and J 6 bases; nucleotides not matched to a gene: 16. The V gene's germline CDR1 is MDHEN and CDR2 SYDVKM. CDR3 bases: TGTGCCAGCAGTAAAACTATAATAGCGGGTAGCGGCAATGAGCAGTTCTTC. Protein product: CASSKTIIAGSGNEQFF.